Listed below are T cell receptor beta chains from one sample, sequenced in a study of blood T cell repertoires in COVID-19. The protocol was immunoSEQ multiplex PCR, while the TCRdb copy is restricted to in-frame clones and leaves out a portion. The sample lists roughly 130,000 clones; roughly 83% were seen once. Sequencing was performed on peripheral blood. These receptors were taken from a woman between 50 and 59 years old with acute or convalescent COVID-19. Both conserved end residues are part of each CDR3.

J	V	CDR3
TRBJ2-6	TRBV2	CASSGDSTRSGANVLTF
TRBJ1-1	TRBV6-6	CASSPTTGAEAFF
TRBJ1-2	TRBV2	CASSGQGVGYTF
TRBJ2-2	TRBV6-6	CASRYGGVPGELFF
TRBJ2-7	TRBV4-1	CASRNRDEQYF
TRBJ1-2	TRBV19	CASSMNQNYGYTF
TRBJ1-2	TRBV15	CATTERPTPGTGERYGYTF
TRBJ1-2	TRBV6-6	CASSYSAGDYGYTF
TRBJ2-3	TRBV30	CAWSKGAGSTQYF
TRBJ1-6	TRBV15	CATRGQGFSPLHF
TRBJ2-3	TRBV7-6	CASSKSGFHTDTQYF
TRBJ2-2	TRBV5-1	CASSLDIAGVSGELFF
TRBJ2-7	TRBV5-1	CASSLAGQRIYEQYF
TRBJ2-1	TRBV10-3	CAISDGTFAYNEQFF
TRBJ1-2	TRBV27	CASSLSGGDAIYGYTF
TRBJ2-3	TRBV4-2	CASSQAAGVRTDTQYF
TRBJ2-2	TRBV6-5	CASKMDRGNTGELFF
TRBJ1-1	TRBV28	CASSITVNTEAFF
TRBJ1-4	TRBV5-1	CASSLDRTPTNEKLFF
TRBJ2-3	TRBV9	CASSTLGTDQGIDTQYF
TRBJ1-4	TRBV19	CASSLLTTNEKLFF
TRBJ1-4	TRBV2	CASKTGGLGNEKLFF
TRBJ1-1	TRBV4-2	CASSQHERGTEAFF
TRBJ2-3	TRBV7-7	CASSSTAGATDTQYF
TRBJ1-2	TRBV6-5	CATSLTGAYGYTF
TRBJ1-2	TRBV7-2	CASSLNRRGYTF
TRBJ2-7	TRBV5-1	CASSSTGTAEQYF
TRBJ2-2	TRBV19	CASSTGQATGELFF
TRBJ1-2	TRBV10-3	CAIRTSTGNYGYTF